The T cell receptor (beta chain) described here comes from a study of blood T cell repertoires in COVID-19. Libraries were prepared by immunoSEQ multiplex PCR; TCRdb keeps only in-frame clonotypes and omits some of them. The sample contains about 330,000 clones, roughly 90% of which appear only once. Looked up from germline, CDR1 is LGHDT and CDR2 is YNNKEL (reference sequence). The ends were cut back, 1 base at V and 2 bases at J, with 17 bases in the middle. This CDR3 region has 17 residues. Adults between roughly 18 and 89 years of age took part from fewer than 30 US areas. Cohort placement rested on clinical history that participants reported themselves.

Input material: PBMCs or T cells enriched from blood (not recorded which). The chain carries TRBV3-1 (or the pseudogene TRBV3-2) and TRBJ1-1, with D uncertain. This TCR was sampled from a woman in her twenties or thirties who had recovered from COVID-19. The DNA of the CDR3 is TGTGCCAGCAGCCAAGGACTGGGCGGGTTAGTTAACACTGAAGCTTTCTTT. This gives the protein CASSQGLGGLVNTEAFF.